This T cell receptor (beta chain) was captured in a study of T cells in Graves' hyperthyroidism and ophthalmopathy. For the diagnoses, clinical symptoms, serum thyroxine and TRAb, thyroid ultrasound and orbital computed tomography were used. The sample of blood was obtained at first hyperthyroidism diagnosis (before any ophthalmopathy symptoms). Regarding the study as a whole: For ophthalmopathy, model prediction preceded onset by a median about 6 months.

RNA transcripts yielded amplified TCR beta CDR3 regions. With the HTBI primer set, the TCR CDR3 went through a first round of RT-PCR. TCRdb reprocessed the multiplex PCR reads via MiXCR and lists one record per CDR3 protein. Here the sample spans roughly 290,000 distinct CDR3 sequences, approximately 12% being singletons. In its sample, this clonotype was seen many times. The antigen remains unidentified. The CDR3 totals 14 residues. From germline, CDR1 is MNHEY and CDR2 SVGEGT. V was shortened by 7 bases and J by 3 bases, with 15 bases between the two germline ends. The V call is TRBV6-2 or TRBV6-3, the J call TRBJ1-2; D ambiguous. This TCR was recovered from a woman in her thirties with Graves' hyperthyroidism that later progressed to Graves' ophthalmopathy. The source material was blood. This CDR3 reads CASKLPGADYGYTF. The CDR3 DNA sequence: TGTGCCAGCAAACTTCCGGGCGCCGACTATGGCTACACCTTC.